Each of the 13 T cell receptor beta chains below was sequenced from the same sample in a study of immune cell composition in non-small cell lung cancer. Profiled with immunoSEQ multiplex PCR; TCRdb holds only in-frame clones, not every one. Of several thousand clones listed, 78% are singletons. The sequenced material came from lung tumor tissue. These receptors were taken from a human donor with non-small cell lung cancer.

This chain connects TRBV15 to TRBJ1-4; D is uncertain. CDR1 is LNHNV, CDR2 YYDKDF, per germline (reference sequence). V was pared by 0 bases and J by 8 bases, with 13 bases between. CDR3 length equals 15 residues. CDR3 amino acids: CATSRDARTGEKLFF. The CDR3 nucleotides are TGTGCCACCAGCAGAGATGCCAGGACTGGGGAAAAACTGTTTTTT.

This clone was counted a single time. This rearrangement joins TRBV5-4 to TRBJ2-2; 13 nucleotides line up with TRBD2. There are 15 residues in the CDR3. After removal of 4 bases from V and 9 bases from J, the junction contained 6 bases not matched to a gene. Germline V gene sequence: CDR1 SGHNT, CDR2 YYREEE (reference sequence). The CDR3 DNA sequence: TGTGCCAGCAGCGGACTAGCGGGAGCAGTAAGGGAGCTGTTTTTT. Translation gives CASSGLAGAVRELFF.

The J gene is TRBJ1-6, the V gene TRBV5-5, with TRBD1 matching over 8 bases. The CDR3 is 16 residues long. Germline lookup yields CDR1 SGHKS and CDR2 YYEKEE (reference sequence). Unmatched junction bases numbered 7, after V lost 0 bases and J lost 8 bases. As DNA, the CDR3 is TGTGCCAGCAGCTTGGCAAGGACAGGGAGTTATTCACCCCTCCACTTT. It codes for CASSLARTGSYSPLHF.

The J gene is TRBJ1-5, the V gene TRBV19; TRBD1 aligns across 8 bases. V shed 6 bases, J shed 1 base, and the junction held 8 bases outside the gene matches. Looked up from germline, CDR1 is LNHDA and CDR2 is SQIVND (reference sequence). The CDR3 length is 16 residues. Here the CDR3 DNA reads TGTGCCAGTAGCATGCAGGGGGCCGTGAGCAATCAGCCCCAGCATTTT. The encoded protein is CASSMQGAVSNQPQHF.

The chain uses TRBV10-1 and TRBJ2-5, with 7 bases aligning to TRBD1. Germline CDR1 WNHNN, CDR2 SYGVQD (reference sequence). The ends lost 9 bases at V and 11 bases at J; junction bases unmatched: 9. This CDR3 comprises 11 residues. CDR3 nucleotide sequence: TGCGCCAGTCCATTCAGGGGGTGGCAGTACTTC. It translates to CASPFRGWQYF.

The CDR3 DNA follows: TGTGCCAGCCAGGGGGCCGAAACGACAACCTACGAGCAGTACTTC. This sequence encodes CASQGAETTTYEQYF. The rearrangement joins TRBV6-6 to TRBJ2-7; 8 bases fit TRBD1. This CDR3 has 15 amino acids. The ends lost 8 bases at V and 2 bases at J; junction bases unmatched: 11. Per germline, CDR1 MNHNY and CDR2 SVGAGI (reference sequence).

CDR3 protein: CASSLTGASTDTQYF. The CDR3 region has the DNA TGTGCCAGCAGTTTAACAGGGGCTAGCACAGATACGCAGTATTTT. V usage is TRBV13 and J usage is TRBJ2-3, with TRBD1 identical over 7 bases. Germline V gene data show CDR1 as PRHDT and CDR2 as FYEKMQ (reference sequence). The CDR3 length is 15 residues. Trimming removed 6 bases from V and 0 bases from J; junction bases left unmatched: 6.

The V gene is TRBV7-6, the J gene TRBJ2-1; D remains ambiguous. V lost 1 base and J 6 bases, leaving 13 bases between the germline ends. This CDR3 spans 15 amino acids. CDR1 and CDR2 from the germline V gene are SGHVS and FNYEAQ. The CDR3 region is CASSLESYPGNEQFF. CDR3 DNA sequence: TGTGCCAGCAGCTTAGAATCATACCCGGGCAATGAGCAGTTCTTC.

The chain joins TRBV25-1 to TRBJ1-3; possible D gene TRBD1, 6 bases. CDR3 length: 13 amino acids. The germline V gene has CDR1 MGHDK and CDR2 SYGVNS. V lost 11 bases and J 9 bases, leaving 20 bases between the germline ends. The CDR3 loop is CASQQQGLGTIYF. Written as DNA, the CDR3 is TGTGCCTCGCAACAACAGGGTCTCGGCACCATATATTTT.

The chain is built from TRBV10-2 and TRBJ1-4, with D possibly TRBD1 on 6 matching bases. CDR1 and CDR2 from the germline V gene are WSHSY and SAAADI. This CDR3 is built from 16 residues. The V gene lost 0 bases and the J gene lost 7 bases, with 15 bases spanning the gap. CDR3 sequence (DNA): TGCGCCAGCAGTGAGTCCCAACAGGGCCTTGGTGAAAAACTGTTTTTT. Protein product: CASSESQQGLGEKLFF.

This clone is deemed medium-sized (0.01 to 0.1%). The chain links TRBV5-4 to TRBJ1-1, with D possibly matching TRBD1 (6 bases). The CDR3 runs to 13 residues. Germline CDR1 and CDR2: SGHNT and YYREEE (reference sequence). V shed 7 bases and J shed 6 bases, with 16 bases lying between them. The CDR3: CASLKGGSPEAFF. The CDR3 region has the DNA TGTGCCAGCCTGAAGGGGGGGTCGCCTGAAGCTTTCTTT.

The CDR3 spells CASLGGDHGYTF. The DNA of the CDR3 is TGTGCCAGCTTGGGAGGGGATCACGGCTACACCTTC. The chain is built from TRBV7-9 and TRBJ1-2, with D tentatively TRBD1 (5 bases). Trimming left V 8 bases short and J 8 bases short, with 15 bases between. The CDR3 loop spans 12 amino acids. CDR1 and CDR2 from the germline V gene are SEHNR and FQNEAQ (reference sequence).

CDR3 amino acids: CASSRRGTGEETQYF. The CDR3 nucleotides are TGCGCCAGCAGCCGACGTGGGACAGGGGAAGAGACCCAGTACTTC. This chain connects TRBV5-1 to TRBJ2-5; 10 bases are a match to TRBD1. Germline trimming cut 4 bases from V and 3 bases from J; bases unmatched to any gene: 6. The CDR3 has 15 residues. The germline gives CDR1 SGHRS, CDR2 YFSETQ.